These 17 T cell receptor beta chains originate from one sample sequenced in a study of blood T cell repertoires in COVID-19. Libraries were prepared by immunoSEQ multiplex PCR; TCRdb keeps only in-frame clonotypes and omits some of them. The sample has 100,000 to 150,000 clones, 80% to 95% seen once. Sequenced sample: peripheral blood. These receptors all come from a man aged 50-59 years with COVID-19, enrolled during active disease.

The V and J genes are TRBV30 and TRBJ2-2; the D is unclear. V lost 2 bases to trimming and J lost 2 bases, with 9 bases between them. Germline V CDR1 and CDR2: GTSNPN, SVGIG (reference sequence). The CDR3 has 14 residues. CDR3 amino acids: CAWSLESNTGELFF. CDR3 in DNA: TGTGCCTGGAGTTTGGAGTCAAACACCGGGGAGCTGTTTTTT.

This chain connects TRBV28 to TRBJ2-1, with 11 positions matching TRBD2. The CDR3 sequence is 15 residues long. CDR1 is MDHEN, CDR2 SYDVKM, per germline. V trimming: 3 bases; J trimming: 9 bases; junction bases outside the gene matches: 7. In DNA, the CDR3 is TGTGCCAGCAGTTTTGGGCTAGCGGGAGGAAGTGAGCAGTTCTTC. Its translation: CASSFGLAGGSEQFF.

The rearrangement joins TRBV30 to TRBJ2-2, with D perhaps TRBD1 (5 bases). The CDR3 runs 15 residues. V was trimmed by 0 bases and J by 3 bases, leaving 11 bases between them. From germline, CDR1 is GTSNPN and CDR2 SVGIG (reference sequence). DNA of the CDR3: TGTGCCTGGAGTGTACTGGGCAGGGACACCGGGGAGCTGTTTTTT. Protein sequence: CAWSVLGRDTGELFF.

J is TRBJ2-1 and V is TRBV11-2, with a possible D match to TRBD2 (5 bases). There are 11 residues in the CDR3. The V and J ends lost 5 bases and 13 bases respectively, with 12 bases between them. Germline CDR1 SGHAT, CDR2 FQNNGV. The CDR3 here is CASSLRDNQFF. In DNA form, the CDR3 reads TGTGCCAGCAGCCTCCGGGATAACCAGTTCTTC.

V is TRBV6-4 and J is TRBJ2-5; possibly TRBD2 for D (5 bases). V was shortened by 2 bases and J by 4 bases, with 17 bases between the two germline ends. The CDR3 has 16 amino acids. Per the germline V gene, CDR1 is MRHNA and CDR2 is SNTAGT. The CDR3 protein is CASSDPPMGVGETQYF. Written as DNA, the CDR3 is TGTGCCAGCAGTGACCCCCCCATGGGAGTAGGAGAGACCCAGTACTTC.

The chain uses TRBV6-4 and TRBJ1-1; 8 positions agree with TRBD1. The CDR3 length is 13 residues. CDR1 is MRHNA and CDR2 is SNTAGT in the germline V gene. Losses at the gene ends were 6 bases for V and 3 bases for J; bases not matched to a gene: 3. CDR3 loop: CASSPDRDTEAFF. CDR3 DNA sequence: TGTGCCAGCAGCCCGGACAGGGACACTGAAGCTTTCTTT.

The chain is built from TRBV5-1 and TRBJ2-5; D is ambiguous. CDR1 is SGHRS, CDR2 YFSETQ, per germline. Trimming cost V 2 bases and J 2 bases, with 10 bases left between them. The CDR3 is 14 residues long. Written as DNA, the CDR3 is TGCGCCAGCAGCTTACGAGGCGGTCAAGAGACCCAGTACTTC. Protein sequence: CASSLRGGQETQYF.

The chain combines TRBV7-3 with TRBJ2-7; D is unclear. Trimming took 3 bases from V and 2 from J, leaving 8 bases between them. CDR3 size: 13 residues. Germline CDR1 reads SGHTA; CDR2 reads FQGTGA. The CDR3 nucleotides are TGTGCCAGCAGCTTTTCACCAGCCTACGAGCAGTACTTC. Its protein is CASSFSPAYEQYF.

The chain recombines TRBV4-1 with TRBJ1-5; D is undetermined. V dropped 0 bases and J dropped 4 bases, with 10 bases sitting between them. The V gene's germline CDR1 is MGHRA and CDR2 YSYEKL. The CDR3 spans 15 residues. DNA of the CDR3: TGCGCCAGCAGCCAAGAATGGACTGTTAATCAGCCCCAGCATTTT. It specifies CASSQEWTVNQPQHF.

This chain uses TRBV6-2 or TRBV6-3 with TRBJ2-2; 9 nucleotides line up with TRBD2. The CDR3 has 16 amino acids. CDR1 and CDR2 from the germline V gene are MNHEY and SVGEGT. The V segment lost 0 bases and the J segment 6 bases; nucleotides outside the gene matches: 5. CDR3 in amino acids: CASSYSSGRMAGELFF. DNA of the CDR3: TGTGCCAGCAGTTACTCGAGCGGGAGGATGGCCGGGGAGCTGTTTTTT.

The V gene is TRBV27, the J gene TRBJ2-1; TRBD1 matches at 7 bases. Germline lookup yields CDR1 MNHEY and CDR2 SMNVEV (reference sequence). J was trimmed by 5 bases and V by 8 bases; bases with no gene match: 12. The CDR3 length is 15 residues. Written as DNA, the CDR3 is TGTGCCAGCCTATCACACAGGGGAAGGAACAATGAGCAGTTCTTC. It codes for CASLSHRGRNNEQFF.

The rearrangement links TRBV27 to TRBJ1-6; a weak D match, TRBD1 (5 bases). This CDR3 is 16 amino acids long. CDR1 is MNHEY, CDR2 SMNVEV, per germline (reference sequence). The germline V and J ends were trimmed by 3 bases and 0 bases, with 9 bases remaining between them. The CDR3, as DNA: TGTGCCAGCAGTTTCTTGACAGCCTCCTATAATTCACCCCTCCACTTT. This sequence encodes CASSFLTASYNSPLHF.

The CDR3 loop reads CASSRQGPNTEAFF. For the CDR3, the DNA is TGTGCCAGCAGCCGACAGGGCCCAAACACTGAAGCTTTCTTT. This chain links TRBV7-9 with TRBJ1-1, with 7 bases lining up with TRBD1. CDR3 length: 14 residues. Germline assignment: CDR1 SEHNR and CDR2 FQNEAQ (reference sequence). V was pared by 5 bases and J by 2 bases, with 5 bases of the junction left unmatched.

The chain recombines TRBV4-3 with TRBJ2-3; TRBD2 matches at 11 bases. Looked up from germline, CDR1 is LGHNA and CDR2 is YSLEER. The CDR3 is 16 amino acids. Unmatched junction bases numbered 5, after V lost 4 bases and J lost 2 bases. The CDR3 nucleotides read TGCGCCAGCAGCCCCTGGACTAGCGGGTCCACAGATACGCAGTATTTT. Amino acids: CASSPWTSGSTDTQYF.

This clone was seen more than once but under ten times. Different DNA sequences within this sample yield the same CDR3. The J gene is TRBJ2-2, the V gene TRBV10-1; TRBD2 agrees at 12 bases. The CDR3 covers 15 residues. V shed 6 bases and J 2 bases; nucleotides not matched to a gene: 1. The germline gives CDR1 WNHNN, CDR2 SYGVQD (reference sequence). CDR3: CASSGLAGNTGELFF. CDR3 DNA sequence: TGCGCCAGCAGCGGACTAGCGGGAAACACCGGGGAGCTGTTTTTT.

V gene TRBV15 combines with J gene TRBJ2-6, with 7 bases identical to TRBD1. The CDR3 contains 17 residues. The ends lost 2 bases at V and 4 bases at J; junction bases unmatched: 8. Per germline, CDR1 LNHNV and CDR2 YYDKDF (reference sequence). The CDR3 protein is CATSRNPTGVGANVLTF. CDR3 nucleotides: TGTGCCACCAGCAGAAACCCCACAGGGGTCGGGGCCAACGTCCTGACTTTC.

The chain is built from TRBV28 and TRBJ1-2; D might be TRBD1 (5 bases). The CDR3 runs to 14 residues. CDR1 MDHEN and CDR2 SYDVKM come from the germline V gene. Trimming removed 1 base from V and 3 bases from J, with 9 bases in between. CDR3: CASSLYGGDYGYTF. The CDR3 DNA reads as TGTGCCAGCAGTTTATACGGGGGAGACTATGGCTACACCTTC.